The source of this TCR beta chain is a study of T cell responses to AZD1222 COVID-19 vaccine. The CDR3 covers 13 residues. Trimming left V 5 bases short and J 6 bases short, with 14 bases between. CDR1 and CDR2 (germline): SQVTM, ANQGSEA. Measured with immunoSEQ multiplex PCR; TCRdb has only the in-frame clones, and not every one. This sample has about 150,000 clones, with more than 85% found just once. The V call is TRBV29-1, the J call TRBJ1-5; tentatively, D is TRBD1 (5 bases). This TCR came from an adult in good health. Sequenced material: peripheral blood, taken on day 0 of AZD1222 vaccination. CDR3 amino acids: CSVMQGSGQPQHF. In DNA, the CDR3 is TGCAGCGTTATGCAGGGTTCAGGTCAGCCCCAGCATTTT.